In this sample, the clone carrying this T cell receptor beta chain turned up a few times. The data were obtained in a study of T cells in Graves' hyperthyroidism and ophthalmopathy. Germline V CDR1 and CDR2: LGHDT, YNNKEL (reference sequence). V lost 1 base, J lost 6 bases, and 4 bases stayed unmatched. The CDR3 has 15 residues. TCR beta CDR3 regions were amplified from RNA transcripts. TCR CDR3 regions were first amplified by RT-PCR with HTBI primers. MiXCR, applied by TCRdb to the multiplex PCR reads, yields one record per CDR3 protein. The data show about 560,000 distinct CDR3 sequences, with about a sixth seen just once and more than 15% held by the top ten.

This receptor was identified in a woman between 18 and 29 years old with Graves' hyperthyroidism. The chain recombines TRBV3-1 with TRBJ1-4, with 8 bases aligning to TRBD1. The specimen was blood. CDR3 sequence: CASSQGTGRDEKLFF. The CDR3 nucleotides are TGTGCCAGCAGCCAAGGGACAGGGAGGGATGAAAAACTGTTTTTT.